This T cell receptor (beta chain) is from a study of chemoradiotherapy in HPV16-positive cancers. V was clipped by 0 bases and J by 0 bases, with 5 bases between them. The CDR3 sequence is 15 residues long. The germline CDR1 and CDR2 sequences are MNHEY and SVGAGI. Repertoires were generated with immunoSEQ multiplex PCR, while TCRdb's copy carries only in-frame clones and drops some. The table includes thousands of clones, under 80% detected once. Repertoires were sampled repeatedly during chemoradiotherapy. Whole-study findings and limits: Candidate HPV-specific clones and E7-related TCR motifs grew in tumor during treatment. The functional HPV-specific definition rests on just a couple of HPV16-positive patients.

Of note for this clone: Its antigen is not identified.

The sample was tumor tissue, taken from a patient who underwent chemoradiotherapy. V usage is TRBV6-5 and J usage is TRBJ2-2; D gene unclear. The TCR was taken from a human donor with HPV-associated anogenital cancer. The CDR3 here is CASSYSLTNTGELFF. The CDR3 DNA reads TGTGCCAGCAGTTACTCGCTGACGAACACCGGGGAGCTGTTTTTT.